This T cell receptor (beta chain) was recovered during a study of T cell responses to AZD1222 COVID-19 vaccine. Across the whole study: Analysis merged second doses at about 4 or about 12 weeks.

Comment on this clone: Its specificity is not known.

Whole-study findings and limits: Researchers report vaccine-associated CD4 TCRs spanning spike, with dominance at 160-218 and 743-854.

V dropped 4 bases and J dropped 4 bases, with 17 bases sitting between them. Per germline, CDR1 SGHTA and CDR2 FQGTGA. This CDR3 has 16 amino acids. Assay used: immunoSEQ multiplex PCR; TCRdb lists only in-frame clones, some missing. The data show 120,000 to 150,000 clones, 80% to 90% seen once. The chain joins TRBV7-3 to TRBJ2-1; D may be TRBD1 (6 bases). The material was peripheral blood, obtained on day 0 of AZD1222 vaccination. This receptor was identified in an adult in good health. The CDR3 loop is CASSSQDRPRYNEQFF. CDR3 DNA: TGTGCCAGCAGCTCCCAGGACAGACCACGATACAATGAGCAGTTCTTC.